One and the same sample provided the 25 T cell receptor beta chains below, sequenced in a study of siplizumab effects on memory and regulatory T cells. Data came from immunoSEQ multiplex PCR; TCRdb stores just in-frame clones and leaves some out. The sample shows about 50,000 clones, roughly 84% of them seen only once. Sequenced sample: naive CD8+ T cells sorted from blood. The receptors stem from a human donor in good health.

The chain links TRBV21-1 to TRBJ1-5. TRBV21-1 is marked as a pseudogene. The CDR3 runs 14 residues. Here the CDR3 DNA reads TGTGCCAGCAGCTCTCGGCGGAGTAATCAGCCCCAGCATTTT. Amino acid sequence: CASSSRRSNQPQHF.

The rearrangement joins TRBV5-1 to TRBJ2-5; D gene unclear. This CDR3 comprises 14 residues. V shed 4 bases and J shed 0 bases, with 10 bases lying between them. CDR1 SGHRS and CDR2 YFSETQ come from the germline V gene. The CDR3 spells CASSNFLNQETQYF. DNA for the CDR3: TGCGCCAGCAGCAATTTCCTAAACCAAGAGACCCAGTACTTC.

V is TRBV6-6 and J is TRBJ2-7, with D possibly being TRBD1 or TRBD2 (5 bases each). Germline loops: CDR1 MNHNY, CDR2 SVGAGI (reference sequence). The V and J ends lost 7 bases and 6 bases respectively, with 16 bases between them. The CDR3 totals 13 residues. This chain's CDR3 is CASNPGPGSEQYF. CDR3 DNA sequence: TGTGCCAGCAATCCGGGACCGGGGAGCGAGCAGTACTTC.

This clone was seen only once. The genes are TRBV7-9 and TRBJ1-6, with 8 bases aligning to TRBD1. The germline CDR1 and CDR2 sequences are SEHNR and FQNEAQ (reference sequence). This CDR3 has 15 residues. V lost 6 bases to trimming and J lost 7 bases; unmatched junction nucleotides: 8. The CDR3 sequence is CASSHRQGRNSPLHF. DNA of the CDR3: TGTGCCAGCAGTCATAGACAGGGGAGGAATTCACCCCTCCACTTT.

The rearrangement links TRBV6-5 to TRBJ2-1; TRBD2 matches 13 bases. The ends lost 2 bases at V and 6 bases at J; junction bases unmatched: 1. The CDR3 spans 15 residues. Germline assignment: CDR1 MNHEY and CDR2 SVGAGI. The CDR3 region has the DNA TGTGCCAGCAGTTACGGACTAGCGGGAGCCAATGAGCAGTTCTTC. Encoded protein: CASSYGLAGANEQFF.

The DNA for the CDR3 is TGTGCCAGCAGTACCGCGGTTGACTACGAGCAGTACTTC. Amino acids: CASSTAVDYEQYF. This chain links TRBV25-1 with TRBJ2-7, with D hard to call. CDR3 length: 13 amino acids. The V and J ends lost 5 bases and 3 bases respectively, with 11 bases between them. CDR1 is MGHDK and CDR2 is SYGVNS in the germline V gene.

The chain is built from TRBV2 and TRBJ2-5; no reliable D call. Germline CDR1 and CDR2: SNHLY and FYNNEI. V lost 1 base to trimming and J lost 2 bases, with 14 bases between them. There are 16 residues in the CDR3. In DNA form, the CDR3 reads TGTGCCAGCAGTGAAGTGGAACCTCGTCTACAAGAGACCCAGTACTTC. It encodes CASSEVEPRLQETQYF.

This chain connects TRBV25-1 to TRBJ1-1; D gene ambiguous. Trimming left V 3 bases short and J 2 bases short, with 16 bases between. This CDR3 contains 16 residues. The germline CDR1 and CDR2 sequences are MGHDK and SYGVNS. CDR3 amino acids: CASSELGGGSNTEAFF. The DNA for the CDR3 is TGTGCCAGCAGTGAGTTGGGAGGCGGTTCAAACACTGAAGCTTTCTTT.

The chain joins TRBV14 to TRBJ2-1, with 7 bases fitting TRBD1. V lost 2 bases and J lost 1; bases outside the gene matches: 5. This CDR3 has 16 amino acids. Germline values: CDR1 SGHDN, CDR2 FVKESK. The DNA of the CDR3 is TGTGCCAGCAGCCAAAACTTGGGACAGTCCTACAATGAGCAGTTCTTC. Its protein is CASSQNLGQSYNEQFF.

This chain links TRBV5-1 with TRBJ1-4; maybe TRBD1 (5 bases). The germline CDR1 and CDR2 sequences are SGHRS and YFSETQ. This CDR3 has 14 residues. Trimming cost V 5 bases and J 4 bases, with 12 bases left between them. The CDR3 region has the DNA TGCGCCAGCAGTACGGGACCGGATAATGAAAAACTGTTTTTT. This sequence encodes CASSTGPDNEKLFF.

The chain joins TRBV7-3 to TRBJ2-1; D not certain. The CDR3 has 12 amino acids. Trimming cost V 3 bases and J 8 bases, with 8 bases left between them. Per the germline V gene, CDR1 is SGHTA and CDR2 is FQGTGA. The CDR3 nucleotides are TGTGCCAGCAGCTTGGGTGAGGATGAGCAGTTCTTC. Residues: CASSLGEDEQFF.

The CDR3 reads CASSLESVTDTQYF. In DNA, the CDR3 is TGTGCCAGCAGCTTAGAGTCGGTCACAGATACGCAGTATTTT. The V and J genes are TRBV7-9 and TRBJ2-3, with D unclear. CDR3 length: 14 residues. The V end was cut by 1 base, the J end by 2 bases, with 7 bases between. Germline CDR1 reads SEHNR; CDR2 reads FQNEAQ (reference sequence).

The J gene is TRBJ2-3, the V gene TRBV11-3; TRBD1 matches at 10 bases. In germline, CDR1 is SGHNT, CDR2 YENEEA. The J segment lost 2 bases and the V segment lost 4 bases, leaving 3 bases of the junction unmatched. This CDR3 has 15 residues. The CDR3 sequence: CASSSGQGLTDTQYF. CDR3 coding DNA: TGTGCCAGCAGCTCGGGACAGGGGCTCACAGATACGCAGTATTTT. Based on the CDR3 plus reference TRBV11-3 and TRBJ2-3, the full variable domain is EAGVVQSPRYKIIEKKQPVAFWCNPISGHNTLYWYLQNLGQGPELLIRYENEEAVDDSQLPKDRFSAERLKGVDSTLKIQPAELGDSAVYLCASSSGQGLTDTQYFGPGTRLTVL.

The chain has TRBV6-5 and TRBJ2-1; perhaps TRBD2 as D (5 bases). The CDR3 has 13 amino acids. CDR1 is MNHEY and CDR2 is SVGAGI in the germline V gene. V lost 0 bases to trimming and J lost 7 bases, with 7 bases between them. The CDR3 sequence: CASSYSRVNEQFF. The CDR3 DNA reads TGTGCCAGCAGTTACTCGAGGGTAAATGAGCAGTTCTTC.

CDR3 DNA sequence: TGTGCCAGCAGCCCGGGACAGGGGGCTGACTATGGCTACACCTTC. Translating gives CASSPGQGADYGYTF. The rearrangement uses TRBV7-9 and TRBJ1-2; 12 bases align to TRBD1. Germline V CDR1 and CDR2: SEHNR, FQNEAQ (reference sequence). The V gene end was trimmed by 5 bases and the J gene end by 3 bases; junction bases not matched to a gene: 4. There are 15 residues in the CDR3.

The chain's CDR3 is CASSRTGAYEQYF. The CDR3 DNA follows: TGCGCCAGCAGTAGGACAGGGGCCTACGAGCAGTACTTC. This chain connects TRBV5-1 to TRBJ2-7; TRBD1 aligns across 9 bases. The germline CDR1 and CDR2 sequences are SGHRS and YFSETQ. The V gene end was trimmed by 5 bases and the J gene end by 2 bases; junction bases not matched to a gene: 2. The CDR3 contains 13 residues.

CDR3 residues: CASSFQGASYEQYF. In nucleotides, the CDR3 is TGTGCCAGCAGTTTTCAGGGGGCTTCCTACGAGCAGTACTTC. The chain is built from TRBV27 and TRBJ2-7; 8 bases agree with TRBD1. After removal of 3 bases from V and 1 base from J, the junction contained 2 bases not matched to a gene. Per germline, CDR1 MNHEY and CDR2 SMNVEV (reference sequence). This CDR3 region has 14 residues.

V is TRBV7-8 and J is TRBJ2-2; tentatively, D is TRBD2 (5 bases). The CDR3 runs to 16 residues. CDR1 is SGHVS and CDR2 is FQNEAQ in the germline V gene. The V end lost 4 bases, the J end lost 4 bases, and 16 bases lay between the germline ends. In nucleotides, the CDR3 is TGTGCCAGCAGCTCAACGGCCCTAGCTCGCACCGGGGAGCTGTTTTTT. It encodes CASSSTALARTGELFF.

CDR3 protein: CASSSPASGVYNEQFF. CDR3 nucleotides: TGTGCCAGCAGCTCCCCGGCTAGCGGGGTATACAATGAGCAGTTCTTC. V usage is TRBV11-3 and J usage is TRBJ2-1, with 9 positions matching TRBD2. Trimming cost V 4 bases and J 4 bases; bases outside gene matches: 8. CDR1 is SGHNT and CDR2 is YENEEA in the germline V gene. This CDR3 has 16 residues.

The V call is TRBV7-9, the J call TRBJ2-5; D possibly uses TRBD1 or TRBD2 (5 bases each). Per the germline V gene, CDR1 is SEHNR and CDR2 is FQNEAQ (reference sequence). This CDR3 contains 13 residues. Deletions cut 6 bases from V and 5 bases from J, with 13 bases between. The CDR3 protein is CASRTGPGETQYF. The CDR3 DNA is TGTGCCAGCAGGACGGGACCTGGCGAGACCCAGTACTTC.

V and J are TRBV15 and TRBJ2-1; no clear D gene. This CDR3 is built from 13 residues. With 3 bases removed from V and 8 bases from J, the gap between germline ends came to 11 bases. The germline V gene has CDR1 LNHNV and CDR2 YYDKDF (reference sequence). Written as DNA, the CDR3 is TGTGCCACCAGCAGGGACCCTGCGGATGAGCAGTTCTTC. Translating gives CATSRDPADEQFF.

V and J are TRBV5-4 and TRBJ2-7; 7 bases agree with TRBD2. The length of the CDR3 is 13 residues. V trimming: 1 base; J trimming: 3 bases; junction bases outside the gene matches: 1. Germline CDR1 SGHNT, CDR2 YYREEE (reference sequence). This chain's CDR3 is CASSLPSGYEQYF. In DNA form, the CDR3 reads TGTGCCAGCAGCTTGCCTAGCGGCTACGAGCAGTACTTC.

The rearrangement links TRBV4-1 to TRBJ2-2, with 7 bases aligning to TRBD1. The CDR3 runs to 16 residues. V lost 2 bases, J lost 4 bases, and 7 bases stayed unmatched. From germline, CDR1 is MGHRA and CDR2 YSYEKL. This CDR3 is CASSQNGQEFTGELFF. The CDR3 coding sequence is TGCGCCAGCAGCCAAAACGGACAGGAGTTCACCGGGGAGCTGTTTTTT.

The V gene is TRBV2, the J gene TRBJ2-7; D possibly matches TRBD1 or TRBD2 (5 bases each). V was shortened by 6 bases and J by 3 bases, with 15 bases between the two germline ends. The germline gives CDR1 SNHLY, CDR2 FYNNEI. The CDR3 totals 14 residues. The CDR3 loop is CASRRGATHYEQYF. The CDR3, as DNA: TGTGCCAGCAGGCGAGGGGCTACGCACTACGAGCAGTACTTC.

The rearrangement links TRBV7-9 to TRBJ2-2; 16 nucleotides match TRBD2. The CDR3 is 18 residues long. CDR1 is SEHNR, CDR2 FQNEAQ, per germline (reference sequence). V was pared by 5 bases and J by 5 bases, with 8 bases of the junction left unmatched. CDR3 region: CASSPGTSGGARTGELFF. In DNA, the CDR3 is TGTGCCAGCAGCCCCGGGACTAGCGGGGGGGCTAGGACCGGGGAGCTGTTTTTT.